These 27 T cell receptor beta chains were sequenced from one sample in a study of regulatory T cells in long-lasting Graves disease. As for time point: newly diagnosed GD, antithyroid drugs for less than 3 months. Extracted PBMC RNA gave rise to the TCR library. Relying on iRepertoire HTBI primers and Arm-PCR of CDR3 regions, the team built TCR beta libraries. Via MiXCR, TCRdb re-called the multiplex PCR reads, giving one row per CDR3 protein. This table holds about 400,000 distinct CDR3 sequences, 16% found once. These data are also associated with another study on T cells in Graves' hyperthyroidism and ophthalmopathy.

The sample was peripheral blood mononuclear cells (PBMCs), taken at new diagnosis, from a patient treated with antithyroid drugs. The receptors derive from a woman aged 18-29 years with Graves disease.

V gene TRBV9 combines with J gene TRBJ2-2; the match to TRBD1 covers 8 bases. There are 16 residues in the CDR3. Trimming at V came to 3 bases and at J to 4 bases, leaving 8 bases not matched to a gene. CDR1 is SGDLS and CDR2 is YYNGEE in the germline V gene. In DNA form, the CDR3 reads TGTGCCAGCAGCGCCACAGGGGGAGAGGGCACCGGGGAGCTGTTTTTT. It translates to CASSATGGEGTGELFF.

This clonotype has more than one count but fewer than ten. V gene TRBV12-3 or TRBV12-4 combines with J gene TRBJ1-5; weak D call: TRBD1 (5 bases). The CDR3 contains 15 residues. Trimming cost V 3 bases and J 3 bases, with 12 bases left between them. CDR3 in amino acids: CASSLVGVDNQPQHF. The CDR3 DNA reads as TGTGCCAGCAGTTTGGTAGGGGTTGACAATCAGCCCCAGCATTTT.

There are many counts of this clonotype. The V gene is TRBV12-3 or TRBV12-4, the J gene TRBJ1-5; TRBD1 is a possible D gene (5 bases). The CDR3 runs 15 residues. V was cut by 3 bases and J by 4 bases, with 13 bases left in between. Here the CDR3 DNA reads TGTGCCAGCAGTTTTGAGTCTCGGGGGAATCAGCCCCAGCATTTT. Protein product: CASSFESRGNQPQHF.

Details on this clonotype: With a much larger clone just one base away, this may be a read error. The gene calls are TRBV28 and TRBJ2-1, with 8 bases identical to TRBD1. The CDR3 has 17 residues. The V and J ends lost 2 bases and 10 bases, in that order; junction bases with no gene match: 16. Germline V gene data show CDR1 as MDHEN and CDR2 as SYDVKM. The DNA for the CDR3 is TGTGCCAGCAGTTTAACGATTGGGGCGGGACAGGCTTACGAGCAGTTCTTC. The encoded protein is CASSLTIGAGQAYEQFF.

This clonotype was detected many times. The gene calls are TRBV12-3 or TRBV12-4 and TRBJ2-7, with TRBD2 matching over 8 bases. Losses at the gene ends were 6 bases for V and 6 bases for J; bases not matched to a gene: 10. This CDR3 contains 14 residues. The CDR3, as DNA: TGTGCCAGCAGCCCGCAAACGGGGGGGCCCGAGCAGTACTTC. Protein sequence: CASSPQTGGPEQYF.

The table lists this clonotype with a few counts. The rearrangement joins TRBV7-9 to TRBJ1-4; 7 nucleotides match TRBD1. Germline V lookup: CDR1 SEHNR, CDR2 FQNEAQ (reference sequence). This CDR3 spans 14 amino acids. V lost 0 bases to trimming and J lost 10 bases; unmatched junction nucleotides: 5. The CDR3 nucleotides read TGTGCCAGCAGCTTAGCGGCAGGGGGGGGAAAACTGTTTTTT. Translation: CASSLAAGGGKLFF.

About this clonotype itself: A clone one base away is much larger, so this may be a read error. The chain uses TRBV11-2 and TRBJ1-2; no clear D. Germline V gives CDR1 SGHAT, CDR2 FQNNGV. This CDR3 is 14 amino acids long. The CDR3 sequence: CARSLSGWGYGYTF. CDR3 in DNA: TGTGCCCGCAGCCTAAGCGGATGGGGCTATGGCTACACCTTC.

Many counts were recorded for this clonotype. The V call is TRBV28, the J call TRBJ2-1, with D hard to call. This CDR3 spans 15 amino acids. Trimming pared 3 bases from V and 0 bases from J, leaving 9 bases between. Germline CDR1 and CDR2: MDHEN and SYDVKM. The CDR3 DNA follows: TGTGCCAGCAGTTTTTTGTCCTACTCCTACAATGAGCAGTTCTTC. It encodes CASSFLSYSYNEQFF.

The rearrangement uses TRBV7-9 and TRBJ2-5; D may be TRBD1 (5 bases). V lost 1 base and J 4 bases, leaving 13 bases between the germline ends. This CDR3 has 15 amino acids. CDR1 is SEHNR, CDR2 FQNEAQ, per germline (reference sequence). DNA for the CDR3: TGTGCCAGCAGCTTAGTCGCAGGGATGGGAGAGACCCAGTACTTC. It encodes CASSLVAGMGETQYF.

This clonotype was seen only a few times. The chain carries TRBV6-4 and TRBJ2-2; 7 nucleotides agree with TRBD2. From germline, CDR1 is MRHNA and CDR2 SNTAGT. J lost 2 bases, V lost 8 bases, and 2 bases had no gene match. The CDR3 covers 13 residues. This CDR3 reads CASRGDNTGELFF. The DNA for the CDR3 is TGTGCCAGCCGGGGGGATAACACCGGGGAGCTGTTTTTT.

The sample holds many counts of this clonotype. The chain carries TRBV30 and TRBJ1-4; perhaps TRBD1 as D (5 bases). V was shortened by 0 bases and J by 8 bases, with 13 bases between the two germline ends. In germline, CDR1 is GTSNPN, CDR2 SVGIG (reference sequence). This CDR3 has 14 residues. CDR3 sequence reads: CAWSVGLNREKLFF. The CDR3 nucleotides read TGTGCCTGGAGTGTGGGACTAAATAGGGAAAAACTGTTTTTT.

The chain has TRBV7-9 and TRBJ1-4; the match to TRBD1 covers 7 bases. Trimming took 1 base from V and 7 from J; bases not matched to a gene: 15. There are 18 residues in the CDR3. In germline, CDR1 is SEHNR, CDR2 FQNEAQ (reference sequence). CDR3 protein: CASSLVRGGSLRFEKLFF. The CDR3 DNA is TGTGCCAGCAGCTTAGTCAGAGGGGGCTCGTTGCGGTTTGAAAAACTGTTTTTT.

This clonotype was seen ten or more times. The rearrangement uses TRBV7-8 and TRBJ2-1; 9 bases are a match to TRBD2. V gave up 1 base and J gave up 6 bases; unmatched junction bases: 4. The CDR3 covers 15 residues. The germline V gene has CDR1 SGHVS and CDR2 FQNEAQ. The CDR3 region has the DNA TGTGCCAGCAGCTTAGTAGCGGGAGCGGCCAATGAGCAGTTCTTC. It is translated as CASSLVAGAANEQFF.

This clonotype occurred many times. The chain couples TRBV24-1 to TRBJ2-2; D gene uncertain. The germline V and J ends were trimmed by 3 bases and 3 bases, with 7 bases remaining between them. Germline assignment: CDR1 KGHDR and CDR2 SFDVKD. This CDR3 has 14 residues. The chain's CDR3 is CATSDRTHTGELFF. CDR3 DNA sequence: TGTGCCACCAGTGATCGGACCCACACCGGGGAGCTGTTTTTT.

This clonotype was seen at least ten times. The chain is built from TRBV12-3 or TRBV12-4 and TRBJ2-1, with TRBD2 identical over 8 bases. Losses at the gene ends were 5 bases for V and 6 bases for J; bases not matched to a gene: 18. The CDR3 is 18 amino acids. The CDR3 sequence: CASSLPWVAGLRGNEQFF. The CDR3 DNA reads TGTGCCAGCAGTCTCCCTTGGGTAGCGGGGCTGAGGGGCAATGAGCAGTTCTTC.

The chain recombines TRBV29-1 with TRBJ1-2, with D maybe TRBD1 (6 bases). CDR1 and CDR2 from the germline V gene are SQVTM and ANQGSEA. The CDR3 has 14 amino acids. V was cut by 4 bases and J by 4 bases, with 16 bases left in between. This chain's CDR3 is CSVVRGGGGYGYTF. CDR3 in DNA: TGCAGCGTTGTGAGGGGGGGCGGTGGCTATGGCTACACCTTC.

Ten or more counts support this clonotype. The V and J genes are TRBV28 and TRBJ2-7; TRBD1 agrees at 8 bases. V shed 3 bases and J 4 bases; nucleotides not matched to a gene: 8. Germline CDR1 MDHEN, CDR2 SYDVKM. CDR3 length equals 15 residues. The CDR3 loop is CASSFPSGGGYEQYF. CDR3 nucleotides: TGTGCCAGCAGTTTTCCCTCAGGGGGCGGGTACGAGCAGTACTTC.

In this sample, this clonotype turned up many times. V and J are TRBV6-1 and TRBJ2-2; the D is unclear. The CDR3 runs to 13 residues. V lost 4 bases, J lost 4 bases, and 7 bases lay in between. Germline-derived CDR1 and CDR2 are MNHNS and SASEGT. The DNA for the CDR3 is TGTGCCAGCAGTGTACAAGTCACCGGGGAGCTGTTTTTT. Protein product: CASSVQVTGELFF.

In regard to this clonotype: This could be a read error, since a much larger clone is one nucleotide away. V and J are TRBV7-2 and TRBJ1-6; the match to TRBD1 covers 7 bases. This CDR3 has 15 residues. Germline CDR1 is SGHTA and CDR2 is FQGNSA. The CDR3 DNA is TGTGCCGGCAGCTTAGATCTGGCAGGGGGGTCACCCCTCCACTTT. Its translation is CAGSLDLAGGSPLHF.

The V gene is TRBV10-3, the J gene TRBJ1-5, with 12 bases aligning to TRBD1. V was clipped by 2 bases and J by 6 bases; unmatched bases: 5. The germline CDR1 and CDR2 sequences are ENHRY and SYGVKD. The CDR3 covers 16 residues. The CDR3 DNA sequence: TGTGCCATCAGTGAGGGGGACAGGGGGCTGCGTCAGCCCCAGCATTTT. This gives the protein CAISEGDRGLRQPQHF.

This clonotype was observed a few times. CDR3 amino acids: CASSSPTGDATGELFF. In DNA, the CDR3 is TGTGCCAGCAGCTCTCCGACAGGGGATGCCACCGGGGAGCTGTTTTTT. This chain links TRBV5-4 with TRBJ2-2; TRBD1 agrees at 8 bases. J gave up 4 bases and V 3 bases, and 8 bases lay outside the gene matches. Germline V lookup: CDR1 SGHNT, CDR2 YYREEE (reference sequence). The CDR3 is made up of 16 amino acids.

This clonotype was picked up many times. The gene calls are TRBV4-1 and TRBJ1-1; D remains ambiguous. V shed 4 bases and J shed 1 base, with 19 bases lying between them. CDR3 length: 17 amino acids. CDR1 and CDR2 from the germline V gene are MGHRA and YSYEKL. Here the CDR3 DNA reads TGCGCCAGCAGCCGGTGGGCAGGAGAGAGTCAGAACACTGAAGCTTTCTTT. Amino acid sequence: CASSRWAGESQNTEAFF.

This clonotype was seen at least ten times. The chain couples TRBV3-1 to TRBJ2-1; no reliable D call. Germline values: CDR1 LGHDT, CDR2 YNNKEL (reference sequence). There are 11 residues in the CDR3. With 3 bases removed from V and 8 bases from J, the gap between germline ends came to 5 bases. The CDR3 DNA reads TGTGCCAGCAGCCAGTTGGATGAGCAGTTCTTC. As protein: CASSQLDEQFF.

This clonotype was observed many times. V and J are TRBV3-1 and TRBJ2-2; TRBD2 agrees at 10 bases. Trimming cost V 4 bases and J 8 bases; bases outside gene matches: 10. The CDR3 extends over 16 amino acids. Germline values: CDR1 LGHDT, CDR2 YNNKEL (reference sequence). CDR3 DNA sequence: TGTGCCAGCAGCCTGGGACTAGCGACTTTACCTGGGGAGCTGTTTTTT. Encoded protein: CASSLGLATLPGELFF.

This clonotype was detected only a few times. V and J are TRBV20-1 and TRBJ2-2, with a weak D call TRBD1 (6 bases). Germline V gene lookup returns CDR1 DFQATT and CDR2 SNEGSKA (reference sequence). The CDR3 extends over 13 amino acids. The V and J ends lost 3 bases and 5 bases respectively, with 10 bases between them. CDR3: CSASADRTGELFF. As DNA, the CDR3 is TGCAGTGCTAGCGCGGACAGAACCGGGGAGCTGTTTTTT.

This clonotype was detected many times. The rearrangement links TRBV28 to TRBJ1-5; 8 bases fit TRBD1. Trimming took 5 bases from V and 3 from J; bases not matched to a gene: 9. The V gene's germline CDR1 is MDHEN and CDR2 SYDVKM. The CDR3 covers 16 residues. CDR3 sequence: CASSPVTGGSNQPQHF. DNA of the CDR3: TGTGCCAGCAGTCCGGTAACAGGGGGATCCAATCAGCCCCAGCATTTT.

At least ten counts were recorded for this clonotype. The rearrangement uses TRBV15 and TRBJ1-1, with a tentative D call TRBD1 (6 bases). V lost 5 bases, J lost 2 bases, and 21 bases lay in between. The germline V gene has CDR1 LNHNV and CDR2 YYDKDF (reference sequence). This CDR3 spans 17 amino acids. This CDR3 reads CATSAIPAGTLNTEAFF. CDR3 DNA: TGTGCCACCAGCGCCATACCGGCCGGGACACTCAACACTGAAGCTTTCTTT.